This TCR beta chain stems from a study of cytomegalovirus exposure and HLA in healthy donors (dated by TCRdb to about 2017). Regarding the research as a whole: A later analysis indicated that the 120 validation repertoires were generated on the platform also employed for the 666 repertoires of the first cohort. The study was designed to test whether signatures of past pathogen exposure could be identified by cataloging public T cell receptors. The study combined high-throughput TCR immunosequencing, statistical association of individual TCRs with disease status, and machine learning to predict cytomegalovirus infection status. Besides the first cohort of 500 to 700 subjects, a separate validation cohort made up of 120 different subjects was used.

Study-level results and caveats: All 110 or so repertoires were used to score co-occurrence in the validation cohort in a later analysis, because that analysis had no HLA typing for the cohort. Most TCR sequences were seen in very few donors, while some public TCRs were found in many individuals. In vitro tests confirmed that a few of the cytomegalovirus-associated TCR beta chains recognize cytomegalovirus antigens. A total of fewer than 200 TCR beta chains were listed by the study as associated with cytomegalovirus. Of the cluster scores, roughly 95% were above 0 in a later analysis, which found that TCRs clustered in the first cohort also tended to co-occur in the 95 to 150 validation repertoires. Cytomegalovirus status was reported to be diagnosed by the classifier with high specificity and sensitivity in both the original and validation cohorts. According to the authors, the approach could potentially be generalized to other disease states and immunological phenotypes.

V trim: 4 bases; J trim: 0 bases; unmatched bases: 14. The germline V gene provides CDR1 SQVTM and CDR2 ANQGSEA. Its CDR3 holds 18 amino acids, cysteine through phenylalanine. Only the CDR3 DNA is retained, 54 bases long and in frame from the first base. Concerning this clone: This receptor's antigen is unknown. There are no base qualities to consult, and no much larger clone falls within one base.

Donors formed part of the validation cohort, which comprised some 120 subjects and was distinct from the first cohort of 550 to 850 subjects. Library construction relied on the immunoSEQ multiplex PCR assay. The authors' analysis ran thus. A statistical classification framework was built to diagnose cytomegalovirus status from the catalog of TCR beta chain sequences. TCRdb holds this immuneACCESS table with in-frame rearrangements only. Some clones are missing; in checked studies, unresolved V genes explain under half, and the rest has no known cause. V and J calls and clone size are as listed in that table; D and trimming were resolved from the DNA. This sample comprises 110,000 or so clones, 86% of them detected only once. The leading ten clones occupy under 5% of the sample.

Material: PBMCs. This clonotype originated in a man between 18 and 29 years old in good health and CMV-seronegative. This sequence uses TRBV29-1 and TRBJ1-5, with 8 bases in between that match TRBD1. The DNA sequence reads TGCAGCGTTGTGACAGGGGCCGTAGCCGCCAATAGCAATCAGCCCCAGCATTTT. This translates into CSVVTGAVAANSNQPQHF. The full variable domain, completed from the reference TRBV29-1 and TRBJ1-5 proteins outside the CDR3, reads SAVISQKPSRDICQRGTSLTIQCQVDSQVTMMFWYRQQPGQSLTLIATANQGSEATYESGFVIDKFPISRPNLTFSTLTVSNMSPEDSSIYLCSVVTGAVAANSNQPQHFGDGTRLSIL.